These 11 T cell receptor beta chains came from one sample sequenced in a study of molecular identifiers for immune sequencing clone quantification. MiXCR, run by TCRdb on the PCR reads, gives a single entry per CDR3 protein. The sample shows some 320,000 distinct CDR3 sequences, over 20% of them seen only once. The sample comprised naive CD8+ T cells from blood, with Jurkat cell RNA spiked in. Subset denoted: FACS-sorted CD8+CD4-CCR7+CD45RA+ naive T cells. The origin of the receptors is a human donor in good health. Some libraries in this study had Jurkat cell RNA spiked in.

This clonotype came up many times. The rearrangement joins TRBV24-1 to TRBJ2-1; 9 nucleotides match TRBD2. The CDR3 is made up of 16 amino acids. CDR1 is KGHDR, CDR2 SFDVKD, per germline. V shed 2 bases, J shed 7 bases, and the junction held 8 bases outside the gene matches. CDR3: CATSDSASGTLNEQFF. The DNA of the CDR3 is TGTGCCACCAGTGATTCGGCTAGCGGGACATTGAATGAGCAGTTCTTC.

This sequence joins TRBV4-1 and TRBJ2-1; 10 bases match TRBD2. The germline CDR1 and CDR2 sequences are MGHRA and YSYEKL. The CDR3 totals 17 residues. The trim removed 0 bases at V and 5 bases at J, leaving 7 bases unmatched. The CDR3 DNA follows: TGCGCCAGCAGCCAAGATTCTAATCTAGCGGGGGACAATGAGCAGTTCTTC. It specifies CASSQDSNLAGDNEQFF.

As regards this clonotype: This may stem from a read error, because a much larger clone lies one nucleotide away. The chain uses TRBV7-2 and TRBJ2-1, with 11 nucleotides matching TRBD2. CDR3 length: 17 amino acids. After removal of 11 bases from V and 12 bases from J, the junction contained 24 bases not matched to a gene. Germline V gene data show CDR1 as SGHTA and CDR2 as FQGNSA. This CDR3 reads CACTPDSSGRSLGAQFF. CDR3 coding DNA: TGTGCCTGCACCCCGGACTCTAGCGGGAGGTCATTGGGGGCGCAGTTCTTC.

This clonotype has just a few counts. This sequence joins TRBV4-2 and TRBJ2-5, with D perhaps matching TRBD2 (5 bases). V lost 0 bases, J lost 3 bases, and 8 bases lay in between. This CDR3 comprises 14 residues. Germline V gives CDR1 LGHNA, CDR2 YNFKEQ. Here the CDR3 reads CASSQDNGKETQYF. CDR3 bases: TGTGCCAGCAGCCAAGATAACGGGAAAGAGACCCAGTACTTC.

This clonotype has a count of ten or more. V gene TRBV15 combines with J gene TRBJ1-6; 9 positions match TRBD1. The CDR3 consists of 19 residues. Germline lookup yields CDR1 LNHNV and CDR2 YYDKDF (reference sequence). J gave up 2 bases and V 5 bases, and 13 bases lay outside the gene matches. The CDR3 DNA reads as TGTGCCACCAGCTCCGGGACAGGGACCGTTAAGGCCTATAATTCACCCCTCCACTTT. It translates to CATSSGTGTVKAYNSPLHF.

On this clonotype itself: A single base separates this from a much larger clone, so it may be a read error. The gene calls are TRBV24-1 and TRBJ2-7; no reliable D call. The V end lost 7 bases, the J end lost 5 bases, and 14 bases lay between the germline ends. CDR1 KGHDR and CDR2 SFDVKD come from the germline V gene. The CDR3 runs to 13 residues. The CDR3 loop reads CATRDTPAHEQYF. The CDR3 coding sequence is TGTGCCACCAGAGACACCCCGGCGCACGAGCAGTACTTC.

About this clonotype itself: A read error may be the cause here, since a much bigger clone is one base away. The chain combines TRBV25-1 with TRBJ2-1; the D call may be TRBD1 or TRBD2 (5 bases each). Per germline, CDR1 MGHDK and CDR2 SYGVNS. The CDR3 extends over 13 amino acids. The CDR3 here is CAGSGWDVGRQFF. For the CDR3, the DNA is TGTGCCGGCAGTGGCTGGGACGTAGGGCGGCAGTTCTTC. Complete variable domain (other parts from reference TRBV25-1 and TRBJ2-1): EADIYQTPRYLVIGTGKKITLECSQTMGHDKMYWYQQDPGMELHLIHYSYGVNSTEKGDLSSESTVSRIRTEHFPLTLESARPSHTSQYLCAGSGWDVGRQFFGPGTRLTVL.

This chain uses TRBV4-1 with TRBJ2-3; D gene ambiguous. CDR3 length: 17 amino acids. CDR1 and CDR2 (germline): MGHRA, YSYEKL. The ends were cut back, 1 base at V and 2 bases at J, with 16 bases in the middle. In nucleotides, the CDR3 is TGCGCCAGCAGCCAAGTGGGCCTACCCCGGGCCACAGATACGCAGTATTTT. Translated: CASSQVGLPRATDTQYF.

This clonotype was observed a handful of times. The gene calls are TRBV4-1 and TRBJ2-7, with D possibly being TRBD1 (6 bases). Germline V gives CDR1 MGHRA, CDR2 YSYEKL. The CDR3 runs 14 residues. V was shortened by 1 base and J by 3 bases, with 10 bases between the two germline ends. As DNA, the CDR3 is TGCGCCAGCAGCCAAGGCCACAGGGACTACGAGCAGTACTTC. Translating it yields CASSQGHRDYEQYF.

The CDR3 sequence: CASSRPGLAGGTEQFF. In DNA, the CDR3 is TGTGCCAGCAGTCGGCCGGGACTAGCGGGAGGTACTGAGCAGTTCTTC. The rearrangement links TRBV12-3 or TRBV12-4 to TRBJ2-1; 15 positions match TRBD2. CDR3 length equals 16 residues. J was trimmed by 9 bases and V by 5 bases; bases with no gene match: 8.

Concerning this clonotype itself: One base away lies a much larger clone, so this may be a sequencing read error. The chain is built from TRBV29-1 and TRBJ2-7; 7 positions match TRBD1. The V gene's germline CDR1 is SQVTM and CDR2 ANQGSEA. The CDR3 covers 16 residues. This CDR3 reads CSVEVRTGDSPYEQHF. The CDR3 nucleotides read TGCAGCGTTGAGGTGCGGACAGGAGACTCACCCTACGAGCAGCACTTC.